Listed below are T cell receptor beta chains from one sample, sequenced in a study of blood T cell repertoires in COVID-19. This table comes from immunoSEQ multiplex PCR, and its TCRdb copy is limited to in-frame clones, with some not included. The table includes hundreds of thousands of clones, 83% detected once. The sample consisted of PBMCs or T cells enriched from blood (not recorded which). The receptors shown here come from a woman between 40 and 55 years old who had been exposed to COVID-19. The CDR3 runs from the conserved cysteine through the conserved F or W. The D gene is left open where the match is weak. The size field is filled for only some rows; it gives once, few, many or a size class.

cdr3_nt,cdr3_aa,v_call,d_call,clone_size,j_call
TGTGCCAGCAGCCAAGGACAGGGGGCGCCGGTTTATGGCTACACCTTC,CASSQGQGAPVYGYTF,TRBV5-4,TRBD1,NA,TRBJ1-2
TGTGCCAGTAGTACCCACCAGAGCCGACAGGACGCCGTGACAGATACGCAGTATTTT,CASSTHQSRQDAVTDTQYF,TRBV19,NA,NA,TRBJ2-3
TGTGCCAGCAGTGAAGAGGGGGCTCCCTACAATGAGCAGTTCTTC,CASSEEGAPYNEQFF,TRBV6-4,TRBD1,NA,TRBJ2-1
TGTGCCAGCTACCGTGGGGCGGAAGCTTTCTTT,CASYRGAEAFF,TRBV3-1/TRBV3-2,NA,NA,TRBJ1-1
TGTGCCAGCAGCTTGTCACACAGTGACGAAAAACTGTTTTTT,CASSLSHSDEKLFF,TRBV5-5,NA,NA,TRBJ1-4
TGTGCCAGCAATTTAGCGGGGGCCCAAGAGACCCAGTACTTC,CASNLAGAQETQYF,TRBV6-6,TRBD2,NA,TRBJ2-5
TGCGCCAGCAGCTTCGAGCCCGGACAGGGGCCCTCCTACGAGCAGTACTTC,CASSFEPGQGPSYEQYF,TRBV5-1,TRBD1,NA,TRBJ2-7
TGTGCCAGCAGTTCCTCCTTAGGGGGCGCGTCGTCCACTGAAGCTTTCTTT,CASSSSLGGASSTEAFF,TRBV27,TRBD1,NA,TRBJ1-1
TGTGCCAGCAGTTTACAGGGGGCTGGTGGCTACACCTTC,CASSLQGAGGYTF,TRBV12-3/TRBV12-4,TRBD1,NA,TRBJ1-2
TGCGCCAGCAGCCCAATCAATACCGCAGGGGCTAACTATGGCTACACCTTC,CASSPINTAGANYGYTF,TRBV5-1,NA,NA,TRBJ1-2
TGTGCCAGCAGTCCGGGGAACTATGGCTACACCTTC,CASSPGNYGYTF,TRBV28,NA,once,TRBJ1-2
TGTGCCAGCAGCGCGACAGGGTGGGACGGTCAGCCCCAGCATTTT,CASSATGWDGQPQHF,TRBV9,TRBD1,NA,TRBJ1-5
TGTGCCAGCAGTGAGGTAGCGGTCTACTCTGGGGCCAACGTCCTGACTTTC,CASSEVAVYSGANVLTF,TRBV6-1,NA,once,TRBJ2-6
TGTGCCAGCTCCCTAGTCGGCACCCCGGGCAATCAGCCCCAGCATTTT,CASSLVGTPGNQPQHF,TRBV27,NA,NA,TRBJ1-5
TGTGCCAGCAGTTCCCCCGCGGGGGGTAACTACAATGAGCAGTTCTTC,CASSSPAGGNYNEQFF,TRBV28,TRBD2,NA,TRBJ2-1
TGTGCCAGCAGTCCAGGGGGTTACTATGGCTACACCTTC,CASSPGGYYGYTF,TRBV6-5,TRBD1,NA,TRBJ1-2
TGTGCCAGCAGCACCACTGGACAGCAAGAGACCCAGTACTTC,CASSTTGQQETQYF,TRBV7-8,NA,NA,TRBJ2-5
TGTGCCAGCAGCTCGAAGCCGGGGACAGGAGATGAGCAGTTCTTC,CASSSKPGTGDEQFF,TRBV11-1,TRBD1,NA,TRBJ2-1
TGTGCCAGCAGCATACGACAGGGATCCTACAATGAGCAGTTCTTC,CASSIRQGSYNEQFF,TRBV7-9,TRBD1,NA,TRBJ2-1
TGTGCCAGCAGATATCTCTACGAGCAGTACTTC,CASRYLYEQYF,TRBV27,NA,NA,TRBJ2-7
TGCGCCAGCAGTGGGGACAGGTCCGAGTCTTACTATGGCTACACCTTC,CASSGDRSESYYGYTF,TRBV10-1,TRBD1,NA,TRBJ1-2
TGTGCCAGCAGCGGTGGAGGGGACTGGGGATACAATGAGCAGTTCTTC,CASSGGGDWGYNEQFF,TRBV5-4,NA,NA,TRBJ2-1
TGTGCCACCAGTGATCGCTCTGGGGCCAACGTCCTGACTTTC,CATSDRSGANVLTF,TRBV24-1,NA,NA,TRBJ2-6
TGTGCCAGCAGCGCACCGGGACAGGGAGGCGAAAAACTGTTTTTT,CASSAPGQGGEKLFF,TRBV9,TRBD1,NA,TRBJ1-4
TGTGCCAGCAGCCCCCACAGGGGACCTGGAAACACCATATATTTT,CASSPHRGPGNTIYF,TRBV9,TRBD1,NA,TRBJ1-3
TGTGCCAGCAGCTTCCGCGTACAGGGGCTCTATGGCTACACCTTC,CASSFRVQGLYGYTF,TRBV7-2,TRBD1,few,TRBJ1-2
TGTGCCAGCAGCTTAGCTGCGGCGGGGGCCGAGCAGTACTTC,CASSLAAAGAEQYF,TRBV7-2,NA,many,TRBJ2-7
TGTGCCAGCAGCGTAAACGGGGCCCAGGGGAATGAGCAGTTCTTC,CASSVNGAQGNEQFF,TRBV28,NA,NA,TRBJ2-1
TGCGCCAGCAGCTTGGGGGACAGGAACTATGGCTACACCTTC,CASSLGDRNYGYTF,TRBV5-1,TRBD1,few,TRBJ1-2
TGCGCCAGCAGCTTGGCGGGAAATGAGCAGTTCTTC,CASSLAGNEQFF,TRBV5-1,NA,NA,TRBJ2-1